Presented here are 27 T cell receptor beta chains from one specimen sequenced in a study of shared clonotypes between healthy human individuals. Here immunoSEQ multiplex PCR was the method, and the copy in TCRdb shows in-frame clones only, minus some. The sample has about 610,000 clones, roughly 95% seen once. Naive CD8 cells lacked CD45RO, underwent positive selection for CCR7 and left out terminally differentiated effector memory CD45RA+ cells. Specimen: naive CD8+ T cells sorted from blood. These receptor sequences come from a woman in her 30s in good health.

This chain connects TRBV6-6 to TRBJ1-5; D is ambiguous. The ends were cut back, 8 bases at V and 4 bases at J, with 12 bases in the middle. The CDR3 runs 13 residues. Germline lookup yields CDR1 MNHNY and CDR2 SVGAGI (reference sequence). The CDR3 DNA sequence: TGTGCCAGCTCGTCTGGATTAAATCAGCCCCAGCATTTT. Its protein is CASSSGLNQPQHF.

J is TRBJ1-5 and V is TRBV5-8; 8 positions match TRBD1. Trimming took 4 bases from V and 3 from J; bases not matched to a gene: 9. Per the germline V gene, CDR1 is SGHTS and CDR2 is YDEGEE. The length of the CDR3 is 16 residues. The CDR3: CASSPTPQGDNQPQHF. The CDR3 DNA sequence: TGTGCCAGCAGCCCGACCCCACAGGGGGACAATCAGCCCCAGCATTTT. The entire variable domain, with the rest obtained from reference TRBV5-8 and TRBJ1-5, is as follows: EAGVTQSPTHLIKTRGQQATLRCSPISGHTSVYWYQQALGLGLQFLLWYDEGEERNRGNFPPRFSGRQFPNYSSELNVNALELEDSALYLCASSPTPQGDNQPQHFGDGTRLSIL.

The rearrangement links TRBV6-1 to TRBJ2-7; 8 nucleotides align to TRBD1. The junction had 8 bases not matched to a gene; V was cut back by 0 bases and J by 4 bases. This CDR3 spans 16 amino acids. Germline V lookup: CDR1 MNHNS, CDR2 SASEGT. CDR3 bases: TGTGCCAGCAGTGAAGCGCATTTTGGGACAGGTTACGAGCAGTACTTC. Protein product: CASSEAHFGTGYEQYF.

The genes are TRBV6-5 and TRBJ2-3; TRBD2 might be the D (7 bases). Looked up from germline, CDR1 is MNHEY and CDR2 is SVGAGI. V was pared by 0 bases and J by 2 bases, with 12 bases between. This CDR3 has 16 residues. Here the CDR3 DNA reads TGTGCCAGCAGTTACTCAACAGGGAGGGCCACAGATACGCAGTATTTT. This translates into CASSYSTGRATDTQYF.

J is TRBJ2-3 and V is TRBV27, with D possibly being TRBD2 (6 bases). Trimming took 5 bases from V and 2 from J, leaving 14 bases between them. Germline CDR1 reads MNHEY; CDR2 reads SMNVEV (reference sequence). The CDR3 consists of 15 residues. The chain's CDR3 is CASSPRTKHTDTQYF. CDR3 nucleotides: TGTGCCAGCAGTCCGCGGACTAAACACACAGATACGCAGTATTTT.

This chain uses TRBV7-9 with TRBJ2-7; TRBD2 matches at 8 bases. Germline V lookup: CDR1 SEHNR, CDR2 FQNEAQ (reference sequence). CDR3 length equals 17 residues. V lost 2 bases and J lost 2; bases outside the gene matches: 11. CDR3 sequence reads: CASSLWGEREITYEQYF. Written as DNA, the CDR3 is TGTGCCAGCAGCTTATGGGGCGAGCGGGAGATTACCTACGAGCAGTACTTC.

This chain joins TRBV7-2 and TRBJ2-1; 10 bases map to TRBD2. The length of the CDR3 is 16 residues. Per germline, CDR1 SGHTA and CDR2 FQGNSA. With V trimmed by 4 bases and J by 0 bases, 3 bases remained unmatched. The CDR3 protein is CASSSRTSGSYNEQFF. CDR3 nucleotide sequence: TGTGCCAGCAGCTCGCGGACTAGCGGCTCCTACAATGAGCAGTTCTTC.

Turning to this clone: One end of the junction fails to match germline, which may point to a read error. The V gene is TRBV29-1, the J gene TRBJ2-1, with 7 bases lining up with TRBD1. This CDR3 has 14 residues. CDR1 is SQVTM and CDR2 is ANQGSEA in the germline V gene. The CDR3 region has the DNA TGTAGCGTTGAGGCAGGGGGACCTTACAATGAGCAGTTCTTC. Protein: CSVEAGGPYNEQFF.

This sequence joins TRBV10-1 and TRBJ2-7; D remains ambiguous. Germline V gene lookup returns CDR1 WNHNN and CDR2 SYGVQD (reference sequence). The CDR3 consists of 13 residues. Trimming removed 5 bases from V and 0 bases from J, with 8 bases in between. The CDR3 reads CASSPHPSYEQYF. In nucleotides, the CDR3 is TGCGCCAGCAGTCCCCACCCCTCCTACGAGCAGTACTTC.

V usage is TRBV5-4 and J usage is TRBJ1-1; tentatively, D is TRBD1 (6 bases). Trimming pared 2 bases from V and 0 bases from J, leaving 8 bases between. The CDR3 consists of 14 residues. CDR1 is SGHNT and CDR2 is YYREEE in the germline V gene (reference sequence). The CDR3 here is CASSFQGMNTEAFF. CDR3 nucleotides: TGTGCCAGCAGCTTTCAGGGGATGAACACTGAAGCTTTCTTT.

This rearrangement joins TRBV27 to TRBJ2-3, with 12 bases aligning to TRBD2. Germline-derived CDR1 and CDR2 are MNHEY and SMNVEV (reference sequence). V gave up 5 bases and J gave up 5 bases; unmatched junction bases: 5. CDR3 length: 15 residues. CDR3 DNA: TGTGCCAGCAGTCGACTAGCGGGAGTTGAAGATACGCAGTATTTT. This encodes CASSRLAGVEDTQYF.

A single count supports this clone. The chain combines TRBV30 with TRBJ2-1, with 12 bases identical to TRBD2. The V gene's germline CDR1 is GTSNPN and CDR2 SVGIG (reference sequence). V lost 8 bases and J lost 10; bases outside the gene matches: 12. The CDR3 is 14 amino acids. CDR3 residues: CAGYSSGRAREQFF. The DNA for the CDR3 is TGTGCCGGGTACTCTAGCGGGAGGGCCCGAGAGCAGTTCTTC.

The rearrangement uses TRBV6-5 and TRBJ2-2, with 9 bases that match TRBD2. This CDR3 is 15 amino acids long. Per the germline V gene, CDR1 is MNHEY and CDR2 is SVGAGI. Trimming removed 2 bases from V and 3 bases from J; junction bases left unmatched: 1. CDR3 protein: CASSYAGGYTGELFF. The CDR3 DNA reads TGTGCCAGCAGTTACGCGGGAGGGTACACCGGGGAGCTGTTTTTT.

The chain combines TRBV2 with TRBJ2-7; TRBD1 matches at 7 bases. This CDR3 region has 13 residues. Germline trimming cut 10 bases from V and 7 bases from J; bases unmatched to any gene: 13. Germline V gene lookup returns CDR1 SNHLY and CDR2 FYNNEI. The CDR3 region is CATRPGTADEQYF. The CDR3 nucleotides read TGTGCCACCCGCCCCGGGACAGCAGATGAGCAGTACTTC.

This sequence joins TRBV11-2 and TRBJ2-1, with 15 bases fitting TRBD2. CDR1 SGHAT and CDR2 FQNNGV come from the germline V gene. The ends lost 5 bases at V and 9 bases at J; junction bases unmatched: 11. The CDR3 has 17 residues. CDR3 residues: CASSAGLAGGRLGEQFF. The CDR3, as DNA: TGTGCCAGCAGCGCAGGACTAGCGGGAGGGAGATTGGGTGAGCAGTTCTTC.

V and J are TRBV6-1 and TRBJ1-5; D remains unclear. Trimming removed 6 bases from V and 7 bases from J, with 10 bases in between. CDR1 and CDR2 from the germline V gene are MNHNS and SASEGT. The CDR3 spans 12 residues. For the CDR3, the DNA is TGTGCCAGCAGGAGGGTCGGGCAGCCCCAGCATTTT. This sequence encodes CASRRVGQPQHF.

The J gene is TRBJ2-1, the V gene TRBV7-9, with D maybe TRBD1 (6 bases). The CDR3 runs 13 residues. Trimming pared 6 bases from V and 6 bases from J, leaving 12 bases between. Looked up from germline, CDR1 is SEHNR and CDR2 is FQNEAQ (reference sequence). The CDR3 bases are TGTGCCAGCAGAGACGGACAGTTCAATGAGCAGTTCTTC. It encodes CASRDGQFNEQFF. Filled out from reference TRBV7-9 and TRBJ2-1, the complete variable domain reads DTGVSQNPRHKITKRGQNVTFRCDPISEHNRLYWYRQTLGQGPEFLTYFQNEAQLEKSRLLSDRFSAERPKGSFSTLEIQRTEQGDSAMYLCASRDGQFNEQFFGPGTRLTVL.

This chain joins TRBV20-1 and TRBJ2-3; D is perhaps TRBD2 (6 bases). The CDR3 extends over 10 amino acids. Trimming took 6 bases from V and 9 from J, leaving 10 bases between them. Germline CDR1 and CDR2: DFQATT and SNEGSKA (reference sequence). CDR3 nucleotides: TGCAGTGCAGGAGGGAGCACGCAGTATTTT. It encodes CSAGGSTQYF.

This clone showed up just once. The chain has TRBV13 and TRBJ2-1; 8 positions agree with TRBD2. The junction had 6 bases not matched to a gene; V was cut back by 2 bases and J by 0 bases. Germline loops: CDR1 PRHDT, CDR2 FYEKMQ (reference sequence). CDR3 length: 17 residues. CDR3 region: CASSLSAGGFSYNEQFF. CDR3 coding DNA: TGTGCCAGCAGCTTATCGGCGGGAGGCTTCTCCTACAATGAGCAGTTCTTC.

CDR3 loop: CASTMGGENYEQYF. The DNA for the CDR3 is TGTGCCAGCACGATGGGAGGGGAGAACTACGAGCAGTACTTC. The chain has TRBV28 and TRBJ2-7; 7 nucleotides match TRBD2. The CDR3 sequence is 14 residues long. From germline, CDR1 is MDHEN and CDR2 SYDVKM. The V segment lost 7 bases and the J segment 3 bases; nucleotides outside the gene matches: 9.

A word on this clone: This CDR3 is also generated by other DNA sequences in the sample. The chain uses TRBV7-8 and TRBJ2-7; 11 bases line up with TRBD2. Germline-derived CDR1 and CDR2 are SGHVS and FQNEAQ. This CDR3 has 16 residues. V lost 1 base to trimming and J lost 0 bases; unmatched junction nucleotides: 2. CDR3 DNA: TGTGCCAGCAGCTTAGGACTAGCGGGGAGCTCCTACGAGCAGTACTTC. This sequence encodes CASSLGLAGSSYEQYF.

This chain uses TRBV9 with TRBJ2-3; D not certain. The CDR3 is 14 residues long. Trimming removed 0 bases at V and 3 bases at J, with 8 bases between. Germline loops: CDR1 SGDLS, CDR2 YYNGEE. CDR3 bases: TGTGCCAGCAGCGTAGAAAGCGCGACAGATACGCAGTATTTT. Amino acid sequence: CASSVESATDTQYF.

The chain links TRBV6-5 to TRBJ1-1; TRBD1 agrees at 7 bases. J lost 4 bases, V lost 6 bases, and 11 bases had no gene match. The CDR3 contains 15 residues. CDR1 and CDR2 from the germline V gene are MNHEY and SVGAGI. CDR3 bases: TGTGCCAGCAGCGACTTCCGACAGGGCACCACTGAAGCTTTCTTT. This translates into CASSDFRQGTTEAFF.

In its sample, this clone was seen once. This chain uses TRBV27 with TRBJ2-2, with D perhaps TRBD1 (5 bases). V lost 6 bases and J lost 6, with 17 bases in between. Germline CDR1 reads MNHEY; CDR2 reads SMNVEV (reference sequence). This CDR3 is 15 amino acids long. The CDR3 sequence is CASSPKPRVPGELFF. In DNA, the CDR3 is TGTGCCAGCAGCCCAAAGCCCAGGGTTCCCGGGGAGCTGTTTTTT.

The rearrangement uses TRBV28 and TRBJ1-5; a possible D gene is TRBD1 (5 bases). Germline CDR1 and CDR2: MDHEN and SYDVKM. The CDR3 has 15 amino acids. Trimming took off 6 bases at V and 6 bases at J, with 18 bases between the two ends. In DNA, the CDR3 is TGTGCCAGCAGACCCGGGACGGGGGTGGGTCAGCCCCAGCATTTT. Translation gives CASRPGTGVGQPQHF. The full variable domain, with the rest looked up from reference TRBV28 and TRBJ1-5, is DVKVTQSSRYLVKRTGEKVFLECVQDMDHENMFWYRQDPGLGLRLIYFSYDVKMKEKGDIPEGYSVSREKKERFSLILESASTNQTSMYLCASRPGTGVGQPQHFGDGTRLSIL.

The chain is built from TRBV11-3 and TRBJ2-7, with D hard to call. The length of the CDR3 is 14 residues. CDR1 and CDR2 (germline): SGHNT, YENEEA. Trimming removed 5 bases from V and 1 base from J, with 12 bases in between. The CDR3 DNA reads TGTGCCAGCAGCCCGTCGAGTGGTTCCTACGAGCAGTACTTC. Residues: CASSPSSGSYEQYF.

CDR3 sequence reads: CASSWGQGYNEQFF. CDR3 nucleotide sequence: TGCGCCAGCAGCTGGGGACAGGGATACAATGAGCAGTTCTTC. This chain joins TRBV4-1 and TRBJ2-1; 9 positions agree with TRBD1. The germline V gene encodes CDR1 MGHRA and CDR2 YSYEKL. This CDR3 has 14 residues. The J segment lost 4 bases and the V segment lost 5 bases, leaving 3 bases of the junction unmatched.